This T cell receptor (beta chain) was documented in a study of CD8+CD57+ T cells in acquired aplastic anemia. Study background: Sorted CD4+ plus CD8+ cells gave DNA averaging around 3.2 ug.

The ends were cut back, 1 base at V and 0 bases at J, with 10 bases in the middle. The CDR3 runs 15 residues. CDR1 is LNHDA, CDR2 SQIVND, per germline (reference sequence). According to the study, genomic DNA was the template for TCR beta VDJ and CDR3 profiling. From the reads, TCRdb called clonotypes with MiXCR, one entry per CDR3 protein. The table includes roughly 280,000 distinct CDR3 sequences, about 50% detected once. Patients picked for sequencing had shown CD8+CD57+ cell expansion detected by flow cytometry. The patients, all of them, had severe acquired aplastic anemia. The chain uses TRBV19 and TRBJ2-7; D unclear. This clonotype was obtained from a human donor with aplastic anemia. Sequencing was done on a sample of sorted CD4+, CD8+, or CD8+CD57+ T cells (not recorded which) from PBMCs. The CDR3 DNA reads TGTGCCAGTAGTATAGCTGGCAGCGACTCCTACGAGCAGTACTTC. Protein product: CASSIAGSDSYEQYF. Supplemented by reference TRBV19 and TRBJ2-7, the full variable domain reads DGGITQSPKYLFRKEGQNVTLSCEQNLNHDAMYWYRQDPGQGLRLIYYSQIVNDFQKGDIAEGYSVSREKKESFPLTVTSAQKNPTAFYLCASSIAGSDSYEQYFGPGTRLTVT.